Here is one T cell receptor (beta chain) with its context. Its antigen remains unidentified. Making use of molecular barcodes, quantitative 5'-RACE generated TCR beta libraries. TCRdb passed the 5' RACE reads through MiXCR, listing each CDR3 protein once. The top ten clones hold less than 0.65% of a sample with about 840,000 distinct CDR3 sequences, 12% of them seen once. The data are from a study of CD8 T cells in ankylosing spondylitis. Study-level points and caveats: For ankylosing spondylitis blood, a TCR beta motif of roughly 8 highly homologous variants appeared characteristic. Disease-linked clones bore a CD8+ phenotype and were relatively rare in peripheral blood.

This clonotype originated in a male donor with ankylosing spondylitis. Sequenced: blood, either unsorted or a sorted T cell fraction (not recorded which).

The CDR3, as DNA: TGTGCCAGCACAACTATAGCGGGAGGGTTAGGAAATGAGCAGTTCTTC. This encodes CASTTIAGGLGNEQFF. V is TRBV7-2 and J is TRBJ2-1; the match to TRBD2 covers 11 bases. The CDR3 runs 16 residues. CDR1 is SGHTA, CDR2 FQGNSA, per germline. The V and J ends lost 7 bases and 7 bases, in that order; junction bases with no gene match: 12.